This is a list of T cell receptor beta chains from one sample in a study of human thymus T cells. Assay used: immunoSEQ multiplex PCR; TCRdb lists only in-frame clones, some missing. The sample includes under 70,000 clones, approximately 95% seen only once; the top ten take less than 7%. The sample taken for sequencing was blood. The receptors shown here come from a boy younger than two with a congenital heart defect but otherwise immunologically healthy. CDR3s include the opening cysteine and the closing phenylalanine or tryptophan. The D gene is left open where the match is weak. Clone size, where shown, is once, few, many, or a class for clones that have expanded.

TRBJ1-5 | TRBV6-1 | TRBD1 | once | TGTGCCAGCAGTGCCTTGGGACAGAAGAGCAATCAGCCCCAGCATTTT | CASSALGQKSNQPQHF
TRBJ2-5 | TRBV4-2 | - | - | TGTGCCAGCAGCCAATCGGGGGAGACCCAGTACTTC | CASSQSGETQYF
TRBJ2-3 | TRBV2 | TRBD2 | - | TGTGCCAGCAGGGAAACTAGCGGCACAGATACGCAGTATTTT | CASRETSGTDTQYF
TRBJ1-3 | TRBV28 | TRBD1 | - | TGTGCCAGCAGTTCTTTTCAGGGGGCGCGTTCTGGAAACACCATATATTTT | CASSSFQGARSGNTIYF
TRBJ1-2 | TRBV11-2 | - | - | TGTGCCAGCAGCCTCGGGGGCGGCTACACCTTC | CASSLGGGYTF
TRBJ1-5 | TRBV5-1 | - | - | TGCGCCAGCAGCAGGGACATCAATCAGCCCCAGCATTTT | CASSRDINQPQHF
TRBJ1-3 | TRBV11-2 | - | - | TGTGCCAGCAGCTTGGGGGGAAACACCATATATTTT | CASSLGGNTIYF
TRBJ1-3 | TRBV20-1 | - | - | TGCAGTGCTTTACAGGGAAACACCATATATTTT | CSALQGNTIYF
TRBJ2-1 | TRBV19 | TRBD1 | - | TGTGCCAAATCCGGGACAGGGGTGCCCAATGAGCAGTTCTTC | CAKSGTGVPNEQFF
TRBJ2-7 | TRBV28 | - | - | TGTGCCAGCAGTTTTTTGGGGGAGCAGTACTTC | CASSFLGEQYF
TRBJ2-1 | TRBV5-1 | - | - | TGCGCCAGCAGCCCCGGGTGGGGCCCGAGGAATGAGCAGTTCTTC | CASSPGWGPRNEQFF
TRBJ2-3 | TRBV9 | - | - | TGTGCCTCACCCAGCGGGGATACGCAGTATTTT | CASPSGDTQYF
TRBJ2-7 | TRBV13 | - | - | TGTGCCAGCAGCTTAGGACCCTCCTACGAGCAGTACTTC | CASSLGPSYEQYF
TRBJ1-2 | TRBV11-3 | TRBD1 | - | TGTGCCAGCAGCTTAGGGGCAGGGGGCGTAATGGACTATGGCTACACCTTC | CASSLGAGGVMDYGYTF
TRBJ2-7 | TRBV27 | TRBD1 | - | TGTGCCAGCAGTTTTAAGGGGTGGACAGGCTACGAGCAGTACTTC | CASSFKGWTGYEQYF
TRBJ2-7 | TRBV6-5 | TRBD2 | once | TGTGCCAGCAGTTACTCGGCGGGGGTAATCTACGAGCAGTACTTC | CASSYSAGVIYEQYF
TRBJ1-3 | TRBV7-2 | - | - | TGTGCCAGCAGCTCTCGACAGCACACCATATATTTT | CASSSRQHTIYF
TRBJ1-2 | TRBV5-6 | TRBD1 | - | TGTGCCAGCAGCTTGGCGGACAGGGGTTCTAACTATGGCTACACCTTC | CASSLADRGSNYGYTF
TRBJ2-3 | TRBV21-1 | - | - | TGTGCCAGCAGCAACCGGGGGCCCTTCACAGATACGCAGTATTTT | CASSNRGPFTDTQYF
TRBJ1-1 | TRBV9 | - | - | TGTGCCAGCAGCGTAGTACCAGGGAACACTGAAGCTTTCTTT | CASSVVPGNTEAFF
TRBJ2-5 | TRBV10-3 | - | once | TGTGCCATCAGGGACCAGCAAGAGACCCAGTACTTC | CAIRDQQETQYF
TRBJ2-3 | TRBV7-2 | TRBD2 | - | TGTGCCAGCAGCTTAAGCGGGGGGGCCGCAGATACGCAGTATTTT | CASSLSGGAADTQYF
TRBJ1-4 | TRBV5-1 | TRBD1 | - | TGCGCCAGCAGCTCCGGGACAGATGAAAAACTGTTTTTT | CASSSGTDEKLFF
TRBJ2-1 | TRBV5-4 | - | - | TGTGCCAGCAGCTTCCGCAGAGAAATCTACAATGAGCAGTTCTTC | CASSFRREIYNEQFF
TRBJ1-4 | TRBV18 | TRBD1 | - | TGTGCCAGCTCACCAGGGACAGGGGGTGAAAAACTGTTTTTT | CASSPGTGGEKLFF
TRBJ1-1 | TRBV7-2 | TRBD1 | - | TGTGCCAGCAGCCTCGGACAGGGTAACACTGAAGCTTTCTTT | CASSLGQGNTEAFF
TRBJ2-7 | TRBV19 | TRBD2 | - | TGTGCCAGTAGTATACTAGCGGGAGGAGTCTACGAGCAGTACTTC | CASSILAGGVYEQYF
TRBJ2-2 | TRBV21-1 | - | - | TGTGCCAGCAGCAAGGGTCACGGGAGGAGGGGTTTGACCGGGGAGCTGTTTTTT | CASSKGHGRRGLTGELFF
TRBJ1-1 | TRBV19 | - | few | TGTGCCAGTAGTTGGTCCGGACCGCTTGAAGCTTTCTTT | CASSWSGPLEAFF
TRBJ2-7 | TRBV6-5 | TRBD1 | - | TGTGCCAGCAGTTACCGGCCCCGGGACAGGGCCTACGAGCAGTACTTC | CASSYRPRDRAYEQYF
TRBJ2-3 | TRBV21-1 | - | - | TGTGCCAGCAGCCTGGGACTATTTAGCACAGATACGCAGTATTTT | CASSLGLFSTDTQYF
TRBJ1-1 | TRBV28 | TRBD1 | once | TGTGCCAGCAGTTTAGACAGGGCCATGAACACTGAAGCTTTCTTT | CASSLDRAMNTEAFF
TRBJ2-5 | TRBV18 | TRBD1 | - | TGTGCCAGCTCACCACGGACAGGGGAAGAGACCCAGTACTTC | CASSPRTGEETQYF
TRBJ2-1 | TRBV4-1 | TRBD2 | once | TGCGCCAGCAGCCAAGGTCCGACTAGCGGGTTTATTCATGAGCAGTTCTTC | CASSQGPTSGFIHEQFF
TRBJ2-5 | TRBV9 | - | once | TGTGCCAGCAGCCCAACCGGGGGCCTCATCACAGAGACCCAGTACTTC | CASSPTGGLITETQYF
TRBJ2-5 | TRBV10-2 | TRBD1 | - | TGCGCCAGCAGTGACCCCGGACAGGGGGGAGAGACCCAGTACTTC | CASSDPGQGGETQYF
TRBJ2-1 | TRBV7-9 | - | - | TGTGCCAGCAGTCGCGGGACAGACACCAACAATGAGCAGTTCTTC | CASSRGTDTNNEQFF
TRBJ1-6 | TRBV7-9 | - | - | TGTGCCAGCAGCCCTCAGGAAAATTCACCCCTCCACTTT | CASSPQENSPLHF
TRBJ2-5 | TRBV6-6 | - | - | TGTGCCAGCAGTTACCGGCTTCGGGGGACTCAAGAGACCCAGTACTTC | CASSYRLRGTQETQYF
TRBJ2-5 | TRBV2 | - | - | TGTGCCAGCAGTGCTTTCGGACAGTTGGGGACCCAGTACTTC | CASSAFGQLGTQYF
TRBJ1-5 | TRBV2 | - | - | TGTGCCAGCAGTGCAGGGGATCTCAATCAGCCCCAGCATTTT | CASSAGDLNQPQHF